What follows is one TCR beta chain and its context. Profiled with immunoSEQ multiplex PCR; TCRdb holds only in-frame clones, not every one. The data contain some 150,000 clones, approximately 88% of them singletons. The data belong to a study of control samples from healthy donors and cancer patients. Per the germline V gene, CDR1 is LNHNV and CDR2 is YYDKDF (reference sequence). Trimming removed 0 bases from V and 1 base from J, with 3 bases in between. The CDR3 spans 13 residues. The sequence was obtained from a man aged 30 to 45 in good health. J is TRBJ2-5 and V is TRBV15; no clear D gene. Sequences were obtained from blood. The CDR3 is CATSRDTQETQYF. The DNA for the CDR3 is TGTGCCACCAGCAGAGACACCCAAGAGACCCAGTACTTC.